A selection of T cell receptor beta chains follows, all from one sample in a study of blood T cell dynamics during melanoma immunotherapy. Sequencing was performed with immunoSEQ multiplex PCR; in TCRdb, only in-frame clones are kept and a portion is missing. The data hold 7,000 or so clones, with roughly 84% observed a single time. The sample here was blood, taken from a patient treated with checkpoint blockade. The receptor set was obtained from a human donor with melanoma. Some clones in this sample may be carry-over from other donors' samples. CDR3s include the opening cysteine and the closing phenylalanine or tryptophan. D genes are given only for firm matches. Size is stated for part of the rows, as once, few or many counts, or as a class when the clone is expanded.

CDR3aa: CASSYFPRSTDTQYF
CDR3nt: TGTGCCAGCAGTTACTTTCCTAGAAGCACAGATACGCAGTATTTT
abundance: -
v_gene: TRBV6-6
j_gene: TRBJ2-3
d_gene: -

CDR3aa: CASSYLTSGSHTDTQYF
CDR3nt: TGTGCCAGTAGTTACCTTACTAGCGGGAGCCACACAGATACGCAGTATTTT
abundance: -
v_gene: TRBV19
j_gene: TRBJ2-3
d_gene: TRBD2

CDR3aa: CASSVGAAAYEQYF
CDR3nt: TGTGCCAGCAGCGTGGGCGCCGCGGCCTACGAGCAGTACTTC
abundance: -
v_gene: TRBV11-3
j_gene: TRBJ2-7
d_gene: -

CDR3aa: CATRSLAIPRGNTIYF
CDR3nt: TGTGCCACCCGCAGCTTGGCGATCCCCCGGGGAAACACCATATATTTT
abundance: few
v_gene: TRBV15
j_gene: TRBJ1-3
d_gene: -

CDR3aa: CASSSREGNQPQHF
CDR3nt: TGCGCCAGCAGCAGCAGGGAGGGAAATCAGCCCCAGCATTTT
abundance: few
v_gene: TRBV4-1
j_gene: TRBJ1-5
d_gene: -

CDR3aa: CASSPGRTIQETQYF
CDR3nt: TGTGCCAGCAGCCCGGGACGGACGATCCAAGAGACCCAGTACTTC
abundance: -
v_gene: TRBV11-3
j_gene: TRBJ2-5
d_gene: -

CDR3aa: CASSYPGVGTDTQYF
CDR3nt: TGTGCCAGCAGTTACCCGGGGGTCGGCACAGATACGCAGTATTTT
abundance: once
v_gene: TRBV6-6
j_gene: TRBJ2-3
d_gene: -

CDR3aa: CASSLVSRLNYGYTF
CDR3nt: TGTGCCAGCAGCTTGGTTAGCCGGCTTAACTATGGCTACACCTTC
abundance: -
v_gene: TRBV5-6
j_gene: TRBJ1-2
d_gene: -

CDR3aa: CASSSRGTEAFF
CDR3nt: TGCGCCAGCAGTTCCCGTGGGACTGAAGCTTTCTTT
abundance: -
v_gene: TRBV5-1
j_gene: TRBJ1-1
d_gene: -

CDR3aa: CASGARDNSPLHF
CDR3nt: TGTGCCAGCGGGGCACGGGATAATTCACCCCTCCACTTT
abundance: -
v_gene: TRBV6-1
j_gene: TRBJ1-6
d_gene: -

CDR3aa: CAISETRDSETQYF
CDR3nt: TGTGCCATCAGTGAGACCCGGGACTCCGAGACCCAGTACTTC
abundance: -
v_gene: TRBV10-3
j_gene: TRBJ2-5
d_gene: -

CDR3aa: CAWSESAGGRTQYF
CDR3nt: TGTGCCTGGAGTGAATCAGCGGGGGGGCGGACCCAGTACTTC
abundance: -
v_gene: TRBV30
j_gene: TRBJ2-5
d_gene: TRBD2

CDR3aa: CASSSSGTGGREQYF
CDR3nt: TGTGCCAGCAGTTCTTCCGGGACAGGGGGCAGGGAGCAGTACTTC
abundance: -
v_gene: TRBV28
j_gene: TRBJ2-7
d_gene: TRBD1

CDR3aa: CASSECRTEQYF
CDR3nt: TGTGCCAGCAGTGAATGCAGAACCGAGCAGTACTTC
abundance: -
v_gene: TRBV25-1
j_gene: TRBJ2-7
d_gene: -

CDR3aa: CASSYGGRGNEQFF
CDR3nt: TGTGCCAGCAGCTATGGCGGCAGGGGCAATGAGCAGTTCTTC
abundance: -
v_gene: TRBV7-9
j_gene: TRBJ2-1
d_gene: -

CDR3aa: CASSDGTSGSEQFF
CDR3nt: TGTGCCAGCAGTGACGGGACTAGCGGGAGTGAGCAGTTCTTC
abundance: once
v_gene: TRBV6-4
j_gene: TRBJ2-1
d_gene: TRBD2

CDR3aa: CASSFSGYEQYF
CDR3nt: TGTGCCAGCAGTTTTTCAGGCTACGAGCAGTACTTC
abundance: -
v_gene: TRBV6-5
j_gene: TRBJ2-7
d_gene: -

CDR3aa: CASSLVGSGDSDTQYF
CDR3nt: TGTGCCAGCAGCTTAGTTGGTAGCGGGGACTCAGATACGCAGTATTTT
abundance: once
v_gene: TRBV11-2
j_gene: TRBJ2-3
d_gene: TRBD2

CDR3aa: CSVAAGQGFTDTQYF
CDR3nt: TGCAGCGTCGCCGCGGGACAGGGTTTCACAGATACGCAGTATTTT
abundance: -
v_gene: TRBV29-1
j_gene: TRBJ2-3
d_gene: TRBD1

CDR3aa: CASSSTPDRERSEQFF
CDR3nt: TGTGCCAGCAGCTCCACGCCGGACAGGGAGCGGAGTGAGCAGTTCTTC
abundance: -
v_gene: TRBV7-8
j_gene: TRBJ2-1
d_gene: TRBD1

CDR3aa: CATSRDWDNYGYTF
CDR3nt: TGTGCCACCAGCAGAGATTGGGATAACTATGGCTACACCTTC
abundance: once
v_gene: TRBV15
j_gene: TRBJ1-2
d_gene: -

CDR3aa: CASRSWSGSYEQYF
CDR3nt: TGTGCCAGCAGATCGTGGTCTGGCTCCTACGAGCAGTACTTC
abundance: -
v_gene: TRBV6-1
j_gene: TRBJ2-7
d_gene: -

CDR3aa: CASSSDSNTGELFF
CDR3nt: TGCGCCAGCAGCTCCGACAGCAACACCGGGGAGCTGTTTTTT
abundance: once
v_gene: TRBV5-1
j_gene: TRBJ2-2
d_gene: -

CDR3aa: CAKRGGLNSYEQYF
CDR3nt: TGTGCCAAACGGGGGGGTCTGAACTCCTACGAGCAGTACTTC
abundance: -
v_gene: TRBV5-5
j_gene: TRBJ2-7
d_gene: TRBD2

CDR3aa: CASSRTGGNYGYTF
CDR3nt: TGTGCCAGCAGCCGTACAGGGGGCAACTATGGCTACACCTTC
abundance: -
v_gene: TRBV5-4
j_gene: TRBJ1-2
d_gene: TRBD1

CDR3aa: CAWSVSWTRGLFGETQYF
CDR3nt: TGTGCCTGGAGTGTCAGCTGGACCAGAGGCCTTTTTGGAGAGACCCAGTACTTC
abundance: -
v_gene: TRBV30
j_gene: TRBJ2-5
d_gene: -

CDR3aa: CASSYRAGGYNEQFF
CDR3nt: TGTGCCAGCAGCTATAGAGCGGGGGGGTACAATGAGCAGTTCTTC
abundance: -
v_gene: TRBV7-9
j_gene: TRBJ2-1
d_gene: TRBD2

CDR3aa: CASSPGTGDEKLFF
CDR3nt: TGTGCCAGCAGCCCCGGGACAGGGGATGAAAAACTGTTTTTT
abundance: once
v_gene: TRBV7-6
j_gene: TRBJ1-4
d_gene: TRBD1

CDR3aa: CASSLVAGYGNTIYF
CDR3nt: TGTGCCAGCAGCTTAGTGGCAGGGTATGGAAACACCATATATTTT
abundance: -
v_gene: TRBV11-3
j_gene: TRBJ1-3
d_gene: -

CDR3aa: CASSLQGSQPQHF
CDR3nt: TGTGCCAGCAGCTTACAGGGCAGTCAGCCCCAGCATTTT
abundance: -
v_gene: TRBV7-2
j_gene: TRBJ1-5
d_gene: -